These 31 T cell receptor beta chains came from one sample sequenced in a study of identifying expanded T cells in peripheral blood. Profiled with immunoSEQ multiplex PCR; TCRdb holds only in-frame clones, not every one. The table shows 50,000 to 75,000 clones, with around 87% occurring only once. What was sequenced was blood. Receptor source: a person aged 18 to 70 in good health.

The rearrangement links TRBV7-9 to TRBJ2-2, with D tentatively TRBD1 (5 bases). Germline V gene sequence: CDR1 SEHNR, CDR2 FQNEAQ (reference sequence). CDR3 size: 13 residues. V shed 5 bases and J shed 5 bases, with 9 bases lying between them. The DNA of the CDR3 is TGTGCCAGCAGCCCAGGGTTAACCGGGGAGCTGTTTTTT. It yields the protein CASSPGLTGELFF.

The V gene is TRBV29-1, the J gene TRBJ1-2, with D tentatively TRBD1 (6 bases). Germline V gives CDR1 SQVTM, CDR2 ANQGSEA. The CDR3 runs to 13 residues. The V end was cut by 6 bases, the J end by 8 bases, with 19 bases between. CDR3 region: CSVQIQGRSGYTF. Here the CDR3 DNA reads TGCAGCGTCCAAATACAGGGCCGCTCAGGCTACACCTTC.

The chain employs TRBV6-4 and TRBJ2-1; 13 bases are shared with TRBD2. Germline V CDR1 and CDR2: MRHNA, SNTAGT. CDR3 length equals 14 residues. V gave up 4 bases and J gave up 6 bases; unmatched junction bases: 0. CDR3 nucleotide sequence: TGTGCCAGCAGTGGACTAGCGGGGGGCAATGAGCAGTTCTTC. Its translation is CASSGLAGGNEQFF.

The chain has TRBV21-1 and TRBJ2-7; TRBD2, the table's D call, was not compared with the DNA. TRBV21-1 is a pseudogene locus. The CDR3 is made up of 15 amino acids. CDR3 region: CASSKRWQRVYEQYF. For the CDR3, the DNA is TGTGCCAGCAGCAAAAGGTGGCAGCGAGTTTACGAGCAGTACTTC.

This chain connects TRBV2 to TRBJ2-7; D is possibly TRBD1 (5 bases). The CDR3 spans 15 residues. Germline loops: CDR1 SNHLY, CDR2 FYNNEI. With 2 bases removed from V and 1 base from J, the gap between germline ends came to 12 bases. CDR3 in amino acids: CASSESRWTSYEQYF. The CDR3 coding sequence is TGTGCCAGCAGTGAATCCCGGTGGACATCCTACGAGCAGTACTTC.

The chain is built from TRBV4-1 and TRBJ1-5; D remains unclear. With 0 bases removed from V and 4 bases from J, the gap between germline ends came to 10 bases. Germline V gene data show CDR1 as MGHRA and CDR2 as YSYEKL. The CDR3 runs 15 residues. CDR3 sequence reads: CASSQDSAGNQPQHF. In DNA, the CDR3 is TGCGCCAGCAGCCAAGATTCTGCTGGAAATCAGCCCCAGCATTTT.

V is TRBV6-5 and J is TRBJ2-1, with D uncertain. This CDR3 is 13 amino acids long. Trimming took 0 bases from V and 4 from J, leaving 4 bases between them. Germline assignment: CDR1 MNHEY and CDR2 SVGAGI. The CDR3 DNA follows: TGTGCCAGCAGTTACTCGATATACAATGAGCAGTTCTTC. Its translation is CASSYSIYNEQFF.

The chain combines TRBV6-4 with TRBJ2-3; 7 bases align to TRBD2. The CDR3 length is 14 residues. Per the germline V gene, CDR1 is MRHNA and CDR2 is SNTAGT. Trimming at V came to 6 bases and at J to 4 bases, leaving 7 bases not matched to a gene. The DNA of the CDR3 is TGTGCCAGCAGCCGATCGGGGGGAGCAGATACGCAGTATTTT. It codes for CASSRSGGADTQYF.

This CDR3 reads CASSGLGFGGSYNSPLHF. DNA for the CDR3: TGTGCCAGCAGTGGCTTAGGTTTCGGAGGGTCCTATAATTCACCCCTCCACTTT. The chain recombines TRBV25-1 with TRBJ1-6; no firm D call. The CDR3 length is 18 residues. Between the trimmed V and J ends, which lost 4 bases and 1 base, there was a span of 17 bases. The germline CDR1 and CDR2 sequences are MGHDK and SYGVNS.

This clone was detected once. J is TRBJ2-6 and V is TRBV27; D not certain. CDR3 length: 15 amino acids. Deletions cut 2 bases from V and 0 bases from J, with 5 bases between. Germline assignment: CDR1 MNHEY and CDR2 SMNVEV (reference sequence). This CDR3 reads CASSLRGSGANVLTF. DNA of the CDR3: TGTGCCAGCAGTTTAAGAGGCTCTGGGGCCAACGTCCTGACTTTC.

The chain links TRBV23-1 to TRBJ2-1; D might be TRBD1 (5 bases). TRBV23-1 falls under the ORF class, with uncertain function. Trimming stripped 0 bases from V and 0 bases from J, with 9 bases between. The length of the CDR3 is 16 residues. The CDR3: CASSQSAGPSYNEQFF. In nucleotides, the CDR3 is TGCGCCAGCAGTCAATCGGCAGGGCCCTCCTACAATGAGCAGTTCTTC.

The gene calls are TRBV10-3 and TRBJ2-1, with TRBD2 identical over 14 bases. The CDR3 is made up of 15 amino acids. V lost 6 bases and J lost 9; bases outside the gene matches: 7. The V gene's germline CDR1 is ENHRY and CDR2 SYGVKD. DNA for the CDR3: TGTGCCATCAGGTCGACTAGCGGGGGGGATGGTGAGCAGTTCTTC. As protein: CAIRSTSGGDGEQFF.

The chain uses TRBV18 and TRBJ2-1; maybe TRBD2 (6 bases). Germline loops: CDR1 KGHSH, CDR2 LQKENI. The CDR3 runs 12 residues. V was trimmed by 6 bases and J by 5 bases, leaving 8 bases between them. In DNA form, the CDR3 reads TGTGCCAGCTCCCGCGGGAACAATGAGCAGTTCTTC. This sequence encodes CASSRGNNEQFF.

CDR3 protein: CASSLVSIYNEQFF. CDR3 nucleotide sequence: TGTGCCAGCAGCTTGGTGTCTATTTACAATGAGCAGTTCTTC. The genes are TRBV5-4 and TRBJ2-1; no clear D gene. The length of the CDR3 is 14 residues. Germline V gene lookup returns CDR1 SGHNT and CDR2 YYREEE (reference sequence). V was cut by 0 bases and J by 4 bases, with 8 bases left in between. The variable domain in full, completed from reference TRBV5-4 and TRBJ2-1, reads ETGVTQSPTHLIKTRGQQVTLRCSSQSGHNTVSWYQQALGQGPQFIFQYYREEENGRGNFPPRFSGLQFPNYSSELNVNALELDDSALYLCASSLVSIYNEQFFGPGTRLTVL.

In DNA form, the CDR3 reads TGTGCCAGCAGCCCCTTGGGACAGGGGGCAAGCGGGGAGCTGTTTTTT. This codes for CASSPLGQGASGELFF. This sequence joins TRBV7-3 and TRBJ2-2, with TRBD1 identical over 12 bases. The CDR3 length is 16 residues. The J segment lost 7 bases and the V segment lost 5 bases, leaving 8 bases of the junction unmatched. CDR1 is SGHTA, CDR2 FQGTGA, per germline.

This clone was detected once. This chain connects TRBV21-1 to TRBJ2-7. TRBV21-1 is a pseudogene. The CDR3 has 11 residues. The CDR3 DNA is TGTGCCAGCAGCAAAGGGGGCGAGCAGTACTTC. Its protein product is CASSKGGEQYF.

V usage is TRBV7-3 and J usage is TRBJ1-2; D ambiguous. Germline CDR1 reads SGHTA; CDR2 reads FQGTGA. V was shortened by 0 bases and J by 7 bases, with 3 bases between the two germline ends. This CDR3 is 11 amino acids long. CDR3 in DNA: TGTGCCAGCAGCTTAACAGGTGGCTACACCTTC. As protein: CASSLTGGYTF. Supplemented by reference TRBV7-3 and TRBJ1-2, the full variable domain reads GAGVSQTPSNKVTEKGKYVELRCDPISGHTALYWYRQSLGQGPEFLIYFQGTGAADDSGLPNDRFFAVRPEGSVSTLKIQRTERGDSAVYLCASSLTGGYTFGSGTRLTVV.

The chain links TRBV6-1 to TRBJ2-3, with 11 bases lining up with TRBD2. The junction had 1 base not matched to a gene; V was cut back by 5 bases and J by 0 bases. CDR1 and CDR2 from the germline V gene are MNHNS and SASEGT. The CDR3 has 15 amino acids. The CDR3 protein is CASSRLAGSTDTQYF. In DNA, the CDR3 is TGTGCCAGCAGTCGACTAGCGGGGAGCACAGATACGCAGTATTTT.

This chain uses TRBV27 with TRBJ2-1; tentative D call: TRBD1 (6 bases). CDR1 MNHEY and CDR2 SMNVEV come from the germline V gene (reference sequence). The CDR3 loop spans 14 amino acids. V was clipped by 5 bases and J by 3 bases, with 11 bases between them. This chain's CDR3 is CASSPWDNYNEQFF. For the CDR3, the DNA is TGTGCCAGCAGTCCCTGGGACAACTACAATGAGCAGTTCTTC.

The chain carries TRBV6-5 and TRBJ2-7, with 9 positions matching TRBD2. V gave up 0 bases and J gave up 3 bases; unmatched junction bases: 3. In germline, CDR1 is MNHEY, CDR2 SVGAGI. This CDR3 has 15 residues. CDR3 sequence reads: CASSYSGSGSYEQYF. Written as DNA, the CDR3 is TGTGCCAGCAGTTACTCGGGTAGCGGGAGCTACGAGCAGTACTTC.

The gene calls are TRBV28 and TRBJ2-5; a possible D gene is TRBD1 (6 bases). Germline V gene lookup returns CDR1 MDHEN and CDR2 SYDVKM. Trimming cost V 5 bases and J 0 bases, with 13 bases left between them. The CDR3 extends over 15 amino acids. The CDR3 region has the DNA TGTGCCAGCAGTATACAGGGACCGTACCAAGAGACCCAGTACTTC. Amino acids: CASSIQGPYQETQYF.

The chain employs TRBV27 and TRBJ1-1; D might be TRBD1 (5 bases). This CDR3 contains 13 residues. Per the germline V gene, CDR1 is MNHEY and CDR2 is SMNVEV (reference sequence). V was clipped by 4 bases and J by 1 base, with 7 bases between them. This CDR3 reads CASSSTANTEAFF. The CDR3 DNA is TGTGCCAGCAGTTCGACAGCGAACACTGAAGCTTTCTTT.

The chain uses TRBV18 and TRBJ2-1, with TRBD2 matching 9 bases. The CDR3 has 15 residues. The V segment lost 4 bases and the J segment 4 bases; nucleotides outside the gene matches: 5. Germline lookup yields CDR1 KGHSH and CDR2 LQKENI. This CDR3 is CASSRALAGYNEQFF. In DNA form, the CDR3 reads TGTGCCAGCTCACGAGCGCTAGCGGGGTACAATGAGCAGTTCTTC.

The chain combines TRBV7-8 with TRBJ2-3, with 11 bases identical to TRBD2. The CDR3 length is 19 residues. V shed 1 base, J shed 4 bases, and the junction held 13 bases outside the gene matches. Germline V gene sequence: CDR1 SGHVS, CDR2 FQNEAQ. The CDR3 nucleotides are TGTGCCAGCAGCTTAGTTCGGCTAGCGGGAGGCCCCCCCCCAGATACGCAGTATTTT. Protein: CASSLVRLAGGPPPDTQYF.

The chain links TRBV5-4 to TRBJ2-3; a possible D gene is TRBD1 (5 bases). V lost 4 bases and J lost 5, with 17 bases in between. This CDR3 is built from 15 residues. Per germline, CDR1 SGHNT and CDR2 YYREEE (reference sequence). CDR3 region: CASSLPGFGVDTQYF. CDR3 bases: TGTGCCAGCAGCCTACCAGGGTTCGGCGTAGATACGCAGTATTTT.

The chain combines TRBV28 with TRBJ1-4; no clear D gene. V was pared by 3 bases and J by 5 bases, with 7 bases between. Germline-derived CDR1 and CDR2 are MDHEN and SYDVKM. This CDR3 has 13 amino acids. The CDR3 is CASSLASNEKLFF. The CDR3 DNA is TGTGCCAGCAGTTTGGCCTCAAATGAAAAACTGTTTTTT.

This chain joins TRBV6-1 and TRBJ1-5; tentative D call: TRBD1 (6 bases). Germline V gives CDR1 MNHNS, CDR2 SASEGT. The ends were cut back, 8 bases at V and 8 bases at J, with 10 bases in the middle. This CDR3 is 11 amino acids long. The CDR3 is CASGGRKPQHF. As DNA, the CDR3 is TGTGCCAGCGGGGGGCGGAAGCCCCAGCATTTT.

The chain combines TRBV30 with TRBJ2-3; tentative D call: TRBD1 (6 bases). The CDR3 contains 15 residues. Germline CDR1 and CDR2: GTSNPN and SVGIG (reference sequence). Trimming removed 3 bases at V and 0 bases at J, with 13 bases between. DNA of the CDR3: TGTGCCTGGAGCCGAGGACAGCCTAGCACAGATACGCAGTATTTT. This translates into CAWSRGQPSTDTQYF.

This clone was seen a handful of times. The chain uses TRBV30 and TRBJ2-5; TRBD1 matches 11 bases. Trimming removed 1 base from V and 3 bases from J; junction bases left unmatched: 4. The length of the CDR3 is 15 residues. The germline V gene encodes CDR1 GTSNPN and CDR2 SVGIG (reference sequence). The CDR3 DNA reads TGTGCCTGGAGTGGTTGGGACAGGGGGGAAGAGACCCAGTACTTC. Its protein is CAWSGWDRGEETQYF.

This clone was detected once. The gene calls are TRBV5-1 and TRBJ1-2; D uncertain. Germline V CDR1 and CDR2: SGHRS, YFSETQ. The V and J ends lost 1 base and 4 bases respectively, with 11 bases between them. The CDR3 totals 14 residues. The CDR3 loop is CASSLNWDPYGYTF. The DNA of the CDR3 is TGCGCCAGCAGCTTGAACTGGGATCCCTATGGCTACACCTTC.

The rearrangement links TRBV5-1 to TRBJ1-6; no clear D. Germline V gene data show CDR1 as SGHRS and CDR2 as YFSETQ. The CDR3 extends over 15 amino acids. V dropped 4 bases and J dropped 9 bases, with 17 bases sitting between them. The chain's CDR3 is CASSMTGTKTSPLHF. CDR3 bases: TGCGCCAGCAGCATGACGGGCACAAAGACTTCACCCCTCCACTTT.